Below are 15 T cell receptor beta chains sequenced from a single sample in a study of cytomegalovirus exposure and HLA in healthy donors. The PCR made use of 60 Vbeta and 13 Jbeta primers. Measured with immunoSEQ multiplex PCR; TCRdb has only the in-frame clones, and not every one. This table holds around 200,000 clones, 65% to 80% found once. The sequencing sample was made of PBMCs. The receptors were sampled from a man younger than 45 in good health and CMV-seropositive.

This clone was recorded once. The rearrangement links TRBV9 to TRBJ1-2, with a weak D call TRBD1 (6 bases). The CDR3 runs to 12 residues. V was cut by 3 bases and J by 8 bases, with 11 bases left in between. Germline assignment: CDR1 SGDLS and CDR2 YYNGEE. CDR3 residues: CASSAQGRGYTF. DNA for the CDR3: TGTGCCAGCAGCGCGCAGGGGAGAGGCTACACCTTC.

This clone was seen just once. The genes are TRBV14 and TRBJ2-1; TRBD2 aligns across 10 bases. CDR1 is SGHDN and CDR2 is FVKESK in the germline V gene. The V segment lost 2 bases and the J segment 7 bases; nucleotides outside the gene matches: 8. The length of the CDR3 is 16 residues. DNA of the CDR3: TGTGCCAGCAGCCAACTGGCTAGCGGGAGCTTTAATGAGCAGTTCTTC. It specifies CASSQLASGSFNEQFF. Full variable domain (outside the CDR3, taken from reference TRBV14 and TRBJ2-1): EAGVTQFPSHSVIEKGQTVTLRCDPISGHDNLYWYRRVMGKEIKFLLHFVKESKQDESGMPNNRFLAERTGGTYSTLKVQPAELEDSGVYFCASSQLASGSFNEQFFGPGTRLTVL.

The chain's CDR3 is CASIGTFTDTQYF. For the CDR3, the DNA is TGTGCCAGCATTGGGACATTTACAGATACGCAGTATTTT. The V call is TRBV2, the J call TRBJ2-3; maybe TRBD1 (6 bases). Trimming took 7 bases from V and 3 from J, leaving 11 bases between them. The CDR3 totals 13 residues. CDR1 is SNHLY, CDR2 FYNNEI, per germline.

The J gene is TRBJ1-1, the V gene TRBV9, with 7 positions matching TRBD1. The CDR3 consists of 13 residues. V shed 4 bases and J 11 bases; nucleotides not matched to a gene: 11. The V gene's germline CDR1 is SGDLS and CDR2 YYNGEE. The DNA for the CDR3 is TGTGCCAGCAGCCCCGGGACAGCCCTTGGGGCTTTCTTT. Translation: CASSPGTALGAFF.

The chain employs TRBV29-1 and TRBJ1-1, with D uncertain. The CDR3 loop spans 13 amino acids. Germline V gene sequence: CDR1 SQVTM, CDR2 ANQGSEA. V lost 2 bases, J lost 4 bases, and 11 bases lay in between. The CDR3 here is CSVESPLPTEAFF. CDR3 DNA: TGCAGCGTTGAATCTCCACTACCCACTGAAGCTTTCTTT.

This chain connects TRBV29-1 to TRBJ2-7, with 8 bases lining up with TRBD2. Germline values: CDR1 SQVTM, CDR2 ANQGSEA. This CDR3 spans 15 amino acids. Unmatched junction bases numbered 8, after V lost 0 bases and J lost 4 bases. Here the CDR3 reads CSVEDTGGAGYEQYF. CDR3 bases: TGCAGCGTTGAAGATACCGGGGGGGCCGGGTACGAGCAGTACTTC.

Turning to this clone: Additional DNA sequences in this sample encode the identical CDR3. This chain links TRBV19 with TRBJ1-1, with D unresolved. The V end lost 5 bases, the J end lost 8 bases, and 6 bases lay between the germline ends. The CDR3 totals 10 residues. Per germline, CDR1 LNHDA and CDR2 SQIVND (reference sequence). The DNA for the CDR3 is TGTGCCAGTAGTCGAGGGGAAGCTTTCTTT. Translating it yields CASSRGEAFF. The full variable domain, its missing parts supplied by reference TRBV19 and TRBJ1-1, is DGGITQSPKYLFRKEGQNVTLSCEQNLNHDAMYWYRQDPGQGLRLIYYSQIVNDFQKGDIAEGYSVSREKKESFPLTVTSAQKNPTAFYLCASSRGEAFFGQGTRLTVV.

The chain has TRBV19 and TRBJ2-6, with 7 bases fitting TRBD1. Germline values: CDR1 LNHDA, CDR2 SQIVND (reference sequence). There are 14 residues in the CDR3. The ends lost 6 bases at V and 4 bases at J; junction bases unmatched: 3. The chain's CDR3 is CASSPGGGANVLTF. Here the CDR3 DNA reads TGTGCCAGTAGCCCAGGGGGAGGGGCCAACGTCCTGACTTTC. Supplemented by reference TRBV19 and TRBJ2-6, the full variable domain reads DGGITQSPKYLFRKEGQNVTLSCEQNLNHDAMYWYRQDPGQGLRLIYYSQIVNDFQKGDIAEGYSVSREKKESFPLTVTSAQKNPTAFYLCASSPGGGANVLTFGAGSRLTVL.

V and J are TRBV28 and TRBJ1-5, with 12 nucleotides matching TRBD1. Per germline, CDR1 MDHEN and CDR2 SYDVKM. The CDR3 is 19 amino acids. The V segment lost 5 bases and the J segment 2 bases; nucleotides outside the gene matches: 13. CDR3 in amino acids: CASSPPPGQGARGNQPQHF. DNA for the CDR3: TGTGCCAGCAGTCCCCCGCCGGGACAGGGGGCGCGGGGCAATCAGCCCCAGCATTTT.

This chain joins TRBV7-7 and TRBJ2-3; D gene unclear. The germline CDR1 and CDR2 sequences are SSHAT and FNYEAQ (reference sequence). V shed 6 bases and J shed 1 base, with 14 bases lying between them. The CDR3 spans 15 residues. The CDR3 loop reads CASRPIALRTDTQYF. For the CDR3, the DNA is TGTGCCAGCAGACCGATAGCTTTACGCACAGATACGCAGTATTTT.

This CDR3 reads CASSLATGSLYSGNTIYF. The CDR3 nucleotides are TGCGCCAGCAGCTTGGCGACGGGTAGTCTGTACTCTGGAAACACCATATATTTT. V gene TRBV5-1 combines with J gene TRBJ1-3; D not certain. V was cut by 0 bases and J by 0 bases, with 16 bases left in between. The germline V gene has CDR1 SGHRS and CDR2 YFSETQ. CDR3 size: 18 residues.

The chain carries TRBV7-9 and TRBJ2-7, with a weak D call TRBD1 (6 bases). This CDR3 spans 13 amino acids. CDR1 SEHNR and CDR2 FQNEAQ come from the germline V gene (reference sequence). V gave up 1 base and J gave up 6 bases, with 10 bases separating them. The CDR3 loop is CASSLEQGTEQYF. CDR3 DNA sequence: TGTGCCAGCAGCTTAGAACAGGGCACCGAGCAGTACTTC.

This chain uses TRBV7-8 with TRBJ1-2; D possibly corresponds to TRBD1 (5 bases). V lost 10 bases, J lost 8 bases, and 23 bases lay in between. Per the germline V gene, CDR1 is SGHVS and CDR2 is FQNEAQ. The CDR3 is made up of 14 amino acids. The CDR3 region is CATKLSGGSRGYTF. The DNA for the CDR3 is TGTGCCACCAAGCTTAGCGGGGGATCTAGGGGCTACACCTTC.

DNA for the CDR3: TGTGCCAGCAGCGCCCCCGGGGGGGCTAGCGGGGGGTTCACAGATACGCAGTATTTT. It encodes CASSAPGGASGGFTDTQYF. The chain joins TRBV9 to TRBJ2-3; 11 bases fit TRBD2. J gave up 2 bases and V 3 bases, and 14 bases lay outside the gene matches. Germline CDR1 reads SGDLS; CDR2 reads YYNGEE. The CDR3 is made up of 19 amino acids.

The rearrangement links TRBV5-4 to TRBJ2-5; 7 nucleotides match TRBD1. In germline, CDR1 is SGHNT, CDR2 YYREEE (reference sequence). The CDR3 has 16 amino acids. The J segment lost 1 base and the V segment lost 4 bases, leaving 10 bases of the junction unmatched. This CDR3 is CASSPNRGRTQETQYF. In DNA form, the CDR3 reads TGTGCCAGCAGCCCTAACAGGGGCCGAACCCAAGAGACCCAGTACTTC.